This T cell receptor (beta chain) was retrieved from a study of read filtering for tumor transcriptome and immune sequencing. Notes on the study in general: Even smaller IR-seq throughput identified most shared clonotypes. The sorted CD138-negative fraction was a mixed bone marrow immune population, not purified T cells. IR-seq and RNA-seq agreed better without single-read clonotypes.

Bone marrow was sampled from every patient at the time of active disease. In its sample, this clonotype was seen many times. Antigen specificity is unknown. From about 0.4 ug of RNA, a library with molecular barcoded alpha/delta and beta/gamma adaptors was made. TCRdb ran MiXCR on the reads and lists one entry per CDR3 protein. The sample gives tens of thousands of distinct CDR3 sequences, about 15% of which show up once; approximately 50% is in the top ten. The CDR3 spans 12 residues. Germline V gene data show CDR1 as MDHEN and CDR2 as SYDVKM. The ends were cut back, 6 bases at V and 7 bases at J, with 12 bases in the middle.

This sequence originates from a donor at least 40 years old with multiple myeloma. Sequencing used a population of CD138-negative cells sorted from bone marrow. V is TRBV28 and J is TRBJ1-1; unclear D gene. CDR3 protein: CASRRTVYEAFF. The CDR3 DNA reads TGTGCCAGCAGGAGGACGGTTTATGAAGCTTTCTTT.